This T cell receptor beta chain was sequenced during a study of blood T cell repertoires in COVID-19. The CDR3 extends over 16 amino acids. Unmatched junction bases numbered 11, after V lost 4 bases and J lost 6 bases. Germline V CDR1 and CDR2: MNHEY, SMNVEV (reference sequence). The data were produced by immunoSEQ multiplex PCR, yet TCRdb's version contains in-frame clones alone and is incomplete. In the table there are more than 150,000 clones, approximately 80% of which are singletons. The sample taken for sequencing was peripheral blood. V is TRBV27 and J is TRBJ2-1; 8 bases are a match to TRBD2. The source is a woman aged 50 to 65 with acute or convalescent COVID-19. This CDR3 reads CASSSRWSGSGNEQFF. The CDR3 DNA sequence: TGTGCCAGCAGTTCCCGTTGGAGCGGGAGTGGCAATGAGCAGTTCTTC.